The present T cell receptor (beta chain) was sequenced within a study of blood T cell repertoires in COVID-19. The wider study: The origin of the acute and convalescent COVID-19 samples was the United States, Italy and Spain. T cells, B-cell-depleted T cells, or PBMCs supplied cDNA or gDNA.

As processed by the authors: How many nucleated cells were present was estimated from reference gene primer amplification. The protocol was immunoSEQ multiplex PCR, while the TCRdb copy is restricted to in-frame clones and leaves out a portion. V and J calls and clone size follow that table, whereas D and trimming were derived from the DNA. The table has tens of thousands of clones, approximately 80% seen once. This sequence originates from a woman over 75 with acute or convalescent COVID-19. Sequenced: peripheral blood.

The CDR3 DNA is TGCGCCAGCAGCCCGGGGGTCGGGAGAGGCGAGCAGTACTTC. Protein: CASSPGVGRGEQYF. The chain uses TRBV5-1 and TRBJ2-7; D possibly corresponds to TRBD2 (6 bases). Germline V gene lookup returns CDR1 SGHRS and CDR2 YFSETQ. Trimming took 4 bases from V and 6 from J, leaving 17 bases between them. This CDR3 has 14 residues.